A selection of T cell receptor beta chains follows, all from one sample in a study of blood T cell repertoires in COVID-19. This table comes from immunoSEQ multiplex PCR, and its TCRdb copy is limited to in-frame clones, with some not included. In the table there are 70,000 to 95,000 clones, just under 80% of which are singletons. Specimen: peripheral blood. The receptors shown here come from a human donor in a cohort sampled during active COVID-19. CDR3s include the opening cysteine and the closing phenylalanine or tryptophan. D genes are given only for firm matches. Size is omitted from some rows. Given values are once, few, many or a class for expanded clones.

d_gene: -; v_gene: TRBV5-1; j_gene: TRBJ1-1; abundance: once; CDR3aa: CASSRAQGWTEAFF; CDR3nt: TGCGCCAGCAGCCGAGCGCAGGGATGGACTGAAGCTTTCTTT
d_gene: -; v_gene: TRBV28; j_gene: TRBJ2-1; abundance: -; CDR3aa: CASSLSGSRKWFEQFF; CDR3nt: TGTGCCAGCAGTTTATCGGGGAGCAGGAAGTGGTTTGAGCAGTTCTTC
d_gene: -; v_gene: TRBV28; j_gene: TRBJ2-4; abundance: -; CDR3aa: CASNLPAENIQYF; CDR3nt: TGTGCCAGCAATTTACCCGCGGAAAACATTCAGTACTTC
d_gene: TRBD1; v_gene: TRBV11-1; j_gene: TRBJ2-3; abundance: -; CDR3aa: CASSLASGQGSYPQYF; CDR3nt: TGTGCCAGCAGCTTAGCCTCGGGACAGGGGAGCTATCCGCAGTATTTT
d_gene: -; v_gene: TRBV19; j_gene: TRBJ2-5; abundance: -; CDR3aa: CASSMASRGITETQYF; CDR3nt: TGTGCCAGTAGTATGGCGAGTCGGGGGATCACAGAGACCCAGTACTTC
d_gene: TRBD1; v_gene: TRBV27; j_gene: TRBJ2-7; abundance: -; CDR3aa: CASRGQSSHEQYF; CDR3nt: TGTGCCAGCAGGGGACAGTCTAGCCACGAGCAGTACTTC
d_gene: -; v_gene: TRBV6-1; j_gene: TRBJ2-5; abundance: -; CDR3aa: CASSVGRQNSGETQYF; CDR3nt: TGTGCCAGCAGTGTAGGCCGACAAAATTCAGGAGAGACCCAGTACTTC
d_gene: TRBD2; v_gene: TRBV14; j_gene: TRBJ2-1; abundance: -; CDR3aa: CASSQGLASGRDSNEQFF; CDR3nt: TGTGCCAGCAGCCAAGGGCTAGCTAGCGGGAGAGATTCCAATGAGCAGTTCTTC
d_gene: TRBD1; v_gene: TRBV12-3/TRBV12-4; j_gene: TRBJ1-2; abundance: -; CDR3aa: CASSSTGAGGYTF; CDR3nt: TGTGCCAGCAGTTCGACAGGGGCGGGTGGCTACACCTTC
d_gene: -; v_gene: TRBV7-9; j_gene: TRBJ1-4; abundance: -; CDR3aa: CASSPVGGSTNEKLFF; CDR3nt: TGTGCCAGCAGCCCGGTAGGGGGTTCGACTAATGAAAAACTGTTTTTT
d_gene: TRBD2; v_gene: TRBV28; j_gene: TRBJ2-7; abundance: -; CDR3aa: CASSPMIAGQYEQYF; CDR3nt: TGTGCCAGCAGTCCGATGATAGCGGGGCAATACGAGCAGTACTTC
d_gene: -; v_gene: TRBV6-6; j_gene: TRBJ1-2; abundance: -; CDR3aa: CASRVGSDGYTF; CDR3nt: TGTGCCAGCAGGGTGGGCTCTGACGGCTACACCTTC
d_gene: TRBD1; v_gene: TRBV5-4; j_gene: TRBJ1-1; abundance: -; CDR3aa: CASSLDRGRGTEAFF; CDR3nt: TGTGCCAGCAGCTTGGACAGGGGTCGGGGAACTGAAGCTTTCTTT
d_gene: TRBD1; v_gene: TRBV24-1; j_gene: TRBJ1-5; abundance: few; CDR3aa: CATSESGQGNNQPQHF; CDR3nt: TGTGCCACCAGTGAATCGGGACAGGGAAACAATCAGCCCCAGCATTTT
d_gene: -; v_gene: TRBV6-1; j_gene: TRBJ2-7; abundance: -; CDR3aa: CASSEVKGQAYEQYF; CDR3nt: TGTGCCAGCAGTGAGGTAAAGGGACAAGCCTACGAGCAGTACTTC
d_gene: -; v_gene: TRBV4-1; j_gene: TRBJ1-5; abundance: -; CDR3aa: CASSQVGGGGNQPQHF; CDR3nt: TGCGCCAGCAGCCAAGTCGGGGGTGGAGGCAATCAGCCCCAGCATTTT
d_gene: -; v_gene: TRBV5-4; j_gene: TRBJ2-3; abundance: -; CDR3aa: CASSLEGLTQYF; CDR3nt: TGTGCCAGCAGCTTGGAAGGACTTACGCAGTATTTT
d_gene: TRBD2; v_gene: TRBV7-8; j_gene: TRBJ2-7; abundance: -; CDR3aa: CASSLLAGSYEQYF; CDR3nt: TGTGCCAGCAGCTTACTAGCGGGCTCCTACGAGCAGTACTTC
d_gene: TRBD2; v_gene: TRBV2; j_gene: TRBJ2-2; abundance: -; CDR3aa: CASRRAGSHTGELFF; CDR3nt: TGTGCCAGCAGAAGAGCGGGATCCCACACCGGGGAGCTGTTTTTT
d_gene: -; v_gene: TRBV7-3; j_gene: TRBJ2-5; abundance: -; CDR3aa: CASSLGGAGAQYF; CDR3nt: TGTGCCAGCAGCTTAGGCGGTGCGGGCGCCCAGTACTTC
d_gene: TRBD1; v_gene: TRBV29-1; j_gene: TRBJ1-5; abundance: -; CDR3aa: CSVTGAGQPQHF; CDR3nt: TGCAGCGTTACAGGGGCGGGTCAGCCCCAGCATTTT
d_gene: -; v_gene: TRBV24-1; j_gene: TRBJ2-3; abundance: few; CDR3aa: CASQGNTDTQYF; CDR3nt: TGTGCCTCACAGGGAAACACAGATACGCAGTATTTT
d_gene: -; v_gene: TRBV2; j_gene: TRBJ1-6; abundance: few; CDR3aa: CASSESLGWGSPLHF; CDR3nt: TGTGCCAGCAGTGAATCTCTCGGCTGGGGCTCACCCCTCCACTTT
d_gene: -; v_gene: TRBV10-3; j_gene: TRBJ1-2; abundance: few; CDR3aa: CAISDAGGTNYGYTF; CDR3nt: TGTGCCATCAGTGATGCGGGGGGCACTAACTATGGCTACACCTTC
d_gene: TRBD1; v_gene: TRBV7-6; j_gene: TRBJ1-2; abundance: -; CDR3aa: CASSLASGGQTYGYTF; CDR3nt: TGTGCCAGCAGCTTAGCCAGTGGGGGACAGACCTATGGCTACACCTTC
d_gene: -; v_gene: TRBV27; j_gene: TRBJ2-7; abundance: -; CDR3aa: CASSETSSYEQYF; CDR3nt: TGTGCCAGCAGTGAGACTAGCTCCTACGAGCAGTACTTC
d_gene: TRBD2; v_gene: TRBV7-3; j_gene: TRBJ2-3; abundance: -; CDR3aa: CASSPPREGTQYF; CDR3nt: TGTGCCAGCAGCCCCCCCAGGGAGGGTACGCAGTATTTT
d_gene: -; v_gene: TRBV12-3/TRBV12-4; j_gene: TRBJ1-1; abundance: -; CDR3aa: CASSRALRAEAFF; CDR3nt: TGTGCCAGCAGCCGGGCTCTCAGGGCTGAAGCTTTCTTT
d_gene: TRBD2; v_gene: TRBV7-9; j_gene: TRBJ2-5; abundance: once; CDR3aa: CASSPGTSGVSQETQYF; CDR3nt: TGTGCCAGCAGCCCTGGGACTAGCGGGGTCTCACAAGAGACCCAGTACTTC
d_gene: TRBD2; v_gene: TRBV3-1/TRBV3-2; j_gene: TRBJ2-1; abundance: once; CDR3aa: CASSQDTPQRGNEQFF; CDR3nt: TGTGCCAGCAGCCAAGATACCCCCCAGCGGGGTAATGAGCAGTTCTTC